This T cell receptor beta chain was profiled in a study of early T cells in non-severe SARS-CoV-2 infection. Study background: It was bulk RNA from unsorted whole blood that was sequenced, and the chains were unpaired.

Overall study findings and caveats: Using VDJdb, the matching emphasized anti-spike CD8 responses while missing private and CD4 specificities.

Individual cDNA molecules received unique molecular identifiers. One entry per CDR3 protein results from TCRdb running MiXCR on the 5' RACE reads. The sample consists of tens of thousands of distinct CDR3 sequences, roughly 5.4% of them appearing once. Trimming took 2 bases from V and 7 from J, leaving 3 bases between them. The CDR3 loop spans 11 amino acids. Germline V CDR1 and CDR2: SGHRS, YFSETQ. Ten or more counts support this clonotype. What it binds is not known. The V and J genes are TRBV5-1 and TRBJ2-2; D gene unclear. This TCR was sampled from an adult who was a healthcare worker with PCR-confirmed SARS-CoV-2 infection or an uninfected control (not recorded which). Sequenced: whole blood. CDR3 loop: CASSFGGELFF. Here the CDR3 DNA reads TGCGCCAGCAGCTTCGGCGGGGAGCTGTTTTTT.